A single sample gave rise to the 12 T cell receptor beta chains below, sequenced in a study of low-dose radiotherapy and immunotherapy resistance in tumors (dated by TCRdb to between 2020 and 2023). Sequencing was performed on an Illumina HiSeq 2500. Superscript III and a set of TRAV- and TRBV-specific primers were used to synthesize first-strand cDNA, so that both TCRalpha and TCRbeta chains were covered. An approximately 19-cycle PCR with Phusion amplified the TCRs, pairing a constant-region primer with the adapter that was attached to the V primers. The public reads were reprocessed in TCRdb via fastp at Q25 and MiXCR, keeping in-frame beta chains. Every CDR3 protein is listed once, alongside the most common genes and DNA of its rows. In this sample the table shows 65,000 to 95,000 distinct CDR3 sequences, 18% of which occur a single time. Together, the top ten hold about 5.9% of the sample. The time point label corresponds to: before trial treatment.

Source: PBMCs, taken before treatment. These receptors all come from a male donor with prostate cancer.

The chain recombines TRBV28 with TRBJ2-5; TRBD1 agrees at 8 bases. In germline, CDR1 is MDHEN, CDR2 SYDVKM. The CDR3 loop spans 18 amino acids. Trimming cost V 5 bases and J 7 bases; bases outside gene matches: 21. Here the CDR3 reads CASSGRTGRRVGVGTQYF. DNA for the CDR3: TGTGCCAGCAGTGGGAGGACAGGGCGTCGGGTTGGGGTGGGGACCCAGTACTTC. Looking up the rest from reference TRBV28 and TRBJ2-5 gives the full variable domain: DVKVTQSSRYLVKRTGEKVFLECVQDMDHENMFWYRQDPGLGLRLIYFSYDVKMKEKGDIPEGYSVSREKKERFSLILESASTNQTSMYLCASSGRTGRRVGVGTQYFGPGTRLLVL.

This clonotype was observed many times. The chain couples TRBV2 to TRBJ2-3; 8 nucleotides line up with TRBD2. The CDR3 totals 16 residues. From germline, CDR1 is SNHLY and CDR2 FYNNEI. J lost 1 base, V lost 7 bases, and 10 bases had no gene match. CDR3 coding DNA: TGTGCCAGCATATACCCAAGCGGGAGTGGCACAGATACGCAGTATTTT. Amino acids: CASIYPSGSGTDTQYF.

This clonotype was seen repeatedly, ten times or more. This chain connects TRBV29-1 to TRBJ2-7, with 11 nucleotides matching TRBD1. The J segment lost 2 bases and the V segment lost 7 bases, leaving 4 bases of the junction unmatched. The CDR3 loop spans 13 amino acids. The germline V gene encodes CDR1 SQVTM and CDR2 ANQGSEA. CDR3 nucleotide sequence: TGCAGCGCCGGGACAGGGGGGGCCTACGAGCAGTACTTC. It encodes CSAGTGGAYEQYF.

The CDR3 spells CASSPPVGVAKNIQYF. The DNA of the CDR3 is TGTGCCAGCTCACCACCGGTGGGGGTTGCCAAAAACATTCAGTACTTC. V gene TRBV18 combines with J gene TRBJ2-4; D could derive from TRBD1 or TRBD2 (5 bases each). Germline assignment: CDR1 KGHSH and CDR2 LQKENI. The CDR3 length is 16 residues. Trimming removed 0 bases from V and 1 base from J, with 10 bases in between.

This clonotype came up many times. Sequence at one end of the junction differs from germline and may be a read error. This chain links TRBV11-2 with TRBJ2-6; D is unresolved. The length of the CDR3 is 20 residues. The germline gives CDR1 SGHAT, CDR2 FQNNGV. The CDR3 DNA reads TGCGCCAGCAGCTTGGTGGTTTTTATAGACCTTTATGCTGGGGCCAACGTCCTGACTTTC. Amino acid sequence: CASSLVVFIDLYAGANVLTF.

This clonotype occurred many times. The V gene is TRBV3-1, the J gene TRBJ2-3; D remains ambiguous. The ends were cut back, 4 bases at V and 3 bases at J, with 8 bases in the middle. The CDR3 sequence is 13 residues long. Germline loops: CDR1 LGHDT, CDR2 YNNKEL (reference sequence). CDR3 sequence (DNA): TGTGCCAGCAGCCCTGGACCAACAGATACGCAGTATTTT. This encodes CASSPGPTDTQYF.

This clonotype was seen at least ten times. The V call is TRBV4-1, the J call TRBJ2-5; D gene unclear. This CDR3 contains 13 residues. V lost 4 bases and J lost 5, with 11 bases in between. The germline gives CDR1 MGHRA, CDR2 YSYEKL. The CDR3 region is CASSLSLRETQYF. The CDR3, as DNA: TGCGCCAGCAGCCTATCGCTTCGGGAGACCCAGTACTTC.

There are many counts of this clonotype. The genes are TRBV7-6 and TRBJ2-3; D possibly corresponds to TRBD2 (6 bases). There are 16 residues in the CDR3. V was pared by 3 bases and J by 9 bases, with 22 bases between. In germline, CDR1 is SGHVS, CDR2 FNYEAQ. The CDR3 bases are TGTGCCAGCAGCTTGAATCGACTAGATCTGGGGGGAACGCAGTATTTT. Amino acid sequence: CASSLNRLDLGGTQYF.

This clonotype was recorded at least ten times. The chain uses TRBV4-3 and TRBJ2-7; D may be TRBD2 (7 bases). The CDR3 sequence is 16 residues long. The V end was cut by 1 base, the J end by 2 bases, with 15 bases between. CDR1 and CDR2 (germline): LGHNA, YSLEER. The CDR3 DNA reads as TGCGCCAGCAGCCAAGCCGTCCGGGGGGCGACCTACGAGCAGTACTTC. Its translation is CASSQAVRGATYEQYF.

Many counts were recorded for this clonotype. In DNA, the CDR3 is TGTGCCAGCAGCCAAGAGTCCCCTAGACGGCCTAGCGGGGGGGCCCGGGAGACCCAGTACTTC. As protein: CASSQESPRRPSGGARETQYF. The chain combines TRBV3-1 with TRBJ2-5; the match to TRBD2 covers 12 bases. The junction had 19 bases not matched to a gene; V was cut back by 0 bases and J by 5 bases. The CDR3 runs to 21 residues. Germline CDR1 LGHDT, CDR2 YNNKEL (reference sequence).

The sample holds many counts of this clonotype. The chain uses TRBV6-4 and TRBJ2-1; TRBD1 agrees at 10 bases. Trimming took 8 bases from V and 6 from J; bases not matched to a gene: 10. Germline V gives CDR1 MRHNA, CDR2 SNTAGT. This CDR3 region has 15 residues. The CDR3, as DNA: TGTGCCAGCCGGCCCGGGACAGGGGTCGGCAATGAGCAGTTCTTC. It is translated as CASRPGTGVGNEQFF.

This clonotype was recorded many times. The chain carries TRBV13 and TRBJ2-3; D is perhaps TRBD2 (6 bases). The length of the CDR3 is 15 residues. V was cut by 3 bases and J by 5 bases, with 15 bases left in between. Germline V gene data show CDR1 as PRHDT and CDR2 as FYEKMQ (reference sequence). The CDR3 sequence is CASSFPSAGGDTQYF. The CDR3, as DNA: TGTGCCAGCAGCTTCCCTAGTGCCGGGGGAGATACGCAGTATTTT.